The rows below give T cell receptor beta chains drawn from one sample of a study of blood T cells in healthy people across ages. TCRdb fed the 5' RACE reads into MiXCR, producing one record per CDR3 protein. The sample lists over a million distinct CDR3 sequences, roughly 40% occurring once. Sample: blood. All receptors derive from a woman in her late teens or twenties in good health. Each CDR3 is given with its conserved first and last residue. The order of the fields is D gene, clone size, V gene, CDR3 length, J gene, CDR3 protein, CDR3 DNA. D genes are given only for firm matches. Size is omitted from some rows. Given values are once, few, many or a class for expanded clones.

D gene: -
clone size: few
V gene: TRBV19
CDR3 length: 14
J gene: TRBJ2-7
CDR3 protein: CASSRRAGSYEQYF
CDR3 DNA: TGTGCCAGTAGTCGACGGGCAGGCTCCTACGAGCAGTACTTC

D gene: -
clone size: few
V gene: TRBV20-1
CDR3 length: 12
J gene: TRBJ2-1
CDR3 protein: CSADLGRPEQFF
CDR3 DNA: TGCAGTGCTGACCTGGGCCGGCCGGAGCAGTTCTTC

D gene: -
clone size: -
V gene: TRBV27
CDR3 length: 15
J gene: TRBJ2-3
CDR3 protein: CASRGVVYSTDTQYF
CDR3 DNA: TGTGCCAGCAGGGGTGTCGTTTATTCCACAGATACGCAGTATTTT

D gene: TRBD2
clone size: few
V gene: TRBV4-1
CDR3 length: 16
J gene: TRBJ2-2
CDR3 protein: CASSQDRTRNTGELFF
CDR3 DNA: TGCGCCAGCAGCCAAGATCGGACTAGGAACACCGGGGAGCTGTTTTTT

D gene: TRBD1
clone size: few
V gene: TRBV12-3/TRBV12-4
CDR3 length: 14
J gene: TRBJ2-7
CDR3 protein: CASTKQGADYEQYF
CDR3 DNA: TGTGCCAGCACCAAACAGGGGGCCGACTACGAGCAGTACTTC

D gene: TRBD2
clone size: -
V gene: TRBV4-1
CDR3 length: 15
J gene: TRBJ2-3
CDR3 protein: CASRGGAGGTDTQYF
CDR3 DNA: TGCGCCAGCCGTGGGGGAGCGGGAGGCACAGATACGCAGTATTTT

D gene: TRBD1
clone size: -
V gene: TRBV20-1
CDR3 length: 15
J gene: TRBJ2-7
CDR3 protein: CSARGQGELIYEQYF
CDR3 DNA: TGCAGTGCTAGAGGACAGGGGGAACTTATCTACGAGCAGTACTTC

D gene: -
clone size: -
V gene: TRBV15
CDR3 length: 15
J gene: TRBJ1-1
CDR3 protein: CATSRDLGLIPEAFF
CDR3 DNA: TGTGCCACCAGCAGGGACCTAGGGCTGATCCCTGAAGCTTTCTTT

D gene: -
clone size: -
V gene: TRBV2
CDR3 length: 16
J gene: TRBJ1-6
CDR3 protein: CASSEGGTGNGSPLHF
CDR3 DNA: TGTGCCAGCAGTGAAGGGGGAACAGGGAATGGTTCACCCCTCCACTTT

D gene: TRBD1
clone size: few
V gene: TRBV12-3/TRBV12-4
CDR3 length: 16
J gene: TRBJ1-1
CDR3 protein: CASRYLSGTGGPEAFF
CDR3 DNA: TGTGCCAGCAGATATTTGTCCGGGACAGGGGGACCTGAAGCTTTCTTT

D gene: TRBD1
clone size: -
V gene: TRBV10-2
CDR3 length: 15
J gene: TRBJ2-5
CDR3 protein: CASSDGQGAYETQYF
CDR3 DNA: TGCGCCAGCAGTGACGGACAGGGGGCGTATGAGACCCAGTACTTC

D gene: -
clone size: -
V gene: TRBV20-1
CDR3 length: 12
J gene: TRBJ2-7
CDR3 protein: CSAEGTTYEQYF
CDR3 DNA: TGCAGTGCCGAGGGGACCACCTACGAGCAGTACTTC

D gene: -
clone size: -
V gene: TRBV30
CDR3 length: 12
J gene: TRBJ2-3
CDR3 protein: CAWDLQPDTQYF
CDR3 DNA: TGTGCCTGGGACCTCCAGCCGGATACGCAGTATTTT

D gene: -
clone size: few
V gene: TRBV27
CDR3 length: 16
J gene: TRBJ2-7
CDR3 protein: CASSFGGAPPGNEQYF
CDR3 DNA: TGTGCCAGCAGTTTCGGAGGGGCTCCCCCTGGGAACGAGCAGTACTTC

D gene: TRBD1
clone size: few
V gene: TRBV4-2
CDR3 length: 15
J gene: TRBJ1-4
CDR3 protein: CASSHRQGGDEKLFF
CDR3 DNA: TGTGCCAGCAGCCACCGACAGGGGGGAGATGAAAAACTGTTTTTT

D gene: -
clone size: -
V gene: TRBV10-3
CDR3 length: 15
J gene: TRBJ1-2
CDR3 protein: CAISPTATSNYGYTF
CDR3 DNA: TGTGCCATCTCACCGACGGCAACTTCTAACTATGGCTACACCTTC

D gene: TRBD1
clone size: -
V gene: TRBV3-1
CDR3 length: 15
J gene: TRBJ2-1
CDR3 protein: CASSPVPGGYNEQFF
CDR3 DNA: TGTGCCAGCAGCCCGGTTCCAGGGGGCTACAATGAGCAGTTCTTC

D gene: TRBD2
clone size: -
V gene: TRBV6-1
CDR3 length: 17
J gene: TRBJ2-3
CDR3 protein: CASSVLAGGPSADTQYF
CDR3 DNA: TGTGCCAGCAGCGTCCTAGCGGGAGGGCCCTCCGCAGATACGCAGTATTTT

D gene: -
clone size: -
V gene: TRBV7-9
CDR3 length: 15
J gene: TRBJ2-7
CDR3 protein: CASSSRGISYNEQYF
CDR3 DNA: TGTGCCAGCAGCTCGAGGGGCATCTCCTACAATGAGCAGTACTTC

D gene: -
clone size: -
V gene: TRBV5-1
CDR3 length: 13
J gene: TRBJ1-2
CDR3 protein: CASSAGLEHGYTF
CDR3 DNA: TGCGCCAGCAGCGCGGGGTTGGAACATGGCTACACCTTC

D gene: -
clone size: -
V gene: TRBV25-1
CDR3 length: 14
J gene: TRBJ1-3
CDR3 protein: CASSDWTAGNTIYF
CDR3 DNA: TGTGCCAGCAGTGATTGGACAGCTGGAAACACCATATATTTT

D gene: TRBD1
clone size: few
V gene: TRBV12-3/TRBV12-4
CDR3 length: 15
J gene: TRBJ2-5
CDR3 protein: CASSLFGTGGDEQYF
CDR3 DNA: TGTGCCAGCAGTTTGTTCGGGACAGGGGGTGATGAGCAGTACTTC

D gene: TRBD1
clone size: -
V gene: TRBV7-6
CDR3 length: 15
J gene: TRBJ2-7
CDR3 protein: CASSPHRGHSYEQYF
CDR3 DNA: TGTGCCAGCAGCCCCCACAGGGGGCACTCCTACGAGCAGTACTTC

D gene: -
clone size: few
V gene: TRBV20-1
CDR3 length: 16
J gene: TRBJ2-1
CDR3 protein: CSARDDRSLHYNEQFF
CDR3 DNA: TGCAGTGCTAGAGATGACAGGTCGTTACACTACAATGAGCAGTTCTTC

D gene: -
clone size: few
V gene: TRBV29-1
CDR3 length: 15
J gene: TRBJ2-5
CDR3 protein: CSVETVGGVQETQYF
CDR3 DNA: TGCAGCGTTGAAACGGTTGGAGGGGTCCAAGAGACCCAGTACTTC

D gene: TRBD2
clone size: many
V gene: TRBV20-1
CDR3 length: 16
J gene: TRBJ2-1
CDR3 protein: CSATDSGTSSYNEQFF
CDR3 DNA: TGCAGTGCTACAGACTCTGGGACTAGCTCCTACAATGAGCAGTTCTTC

D gene: TRBD2
clone size: few
V gene: TRBV24-1
CDR3 length: 19
J gene: TRBJ2-5
CDR3 protein: CATSDLQAGTSSFQETQYF
CDR3 DNA: TGTGCCACCAGTGATTTGCAAGCCGGGACTAGCAGTTTTCAAGAGACCCAGTACTTC

D gene: -
clone size: -
V gene: TRBV4-2
CDR3 length: 14
J gene: TRBJ1-2
CDR3 protein: CATHGGAGSYGYTF
CDR3 DNA: TGTGCCACCCACGGGGGCGCGGGGTCTTATGGCTACACCTTC